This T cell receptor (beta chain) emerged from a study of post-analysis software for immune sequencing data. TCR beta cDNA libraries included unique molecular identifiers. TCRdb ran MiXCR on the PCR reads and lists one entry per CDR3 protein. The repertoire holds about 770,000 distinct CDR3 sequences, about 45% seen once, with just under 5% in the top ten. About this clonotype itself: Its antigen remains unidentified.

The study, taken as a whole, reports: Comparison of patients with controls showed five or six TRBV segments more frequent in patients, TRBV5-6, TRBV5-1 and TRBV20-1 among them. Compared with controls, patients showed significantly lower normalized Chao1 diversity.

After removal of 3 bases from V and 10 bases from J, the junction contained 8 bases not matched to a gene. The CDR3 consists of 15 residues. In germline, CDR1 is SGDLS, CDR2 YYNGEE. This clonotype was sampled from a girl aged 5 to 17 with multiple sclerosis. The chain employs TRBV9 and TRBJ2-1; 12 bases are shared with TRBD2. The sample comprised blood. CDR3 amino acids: CASSDPSGRAGEQFF. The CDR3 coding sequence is TGTGCCAGCAGCGATCCTAGCGGGAGGGCCGGAGAGCAGTTCTTC.